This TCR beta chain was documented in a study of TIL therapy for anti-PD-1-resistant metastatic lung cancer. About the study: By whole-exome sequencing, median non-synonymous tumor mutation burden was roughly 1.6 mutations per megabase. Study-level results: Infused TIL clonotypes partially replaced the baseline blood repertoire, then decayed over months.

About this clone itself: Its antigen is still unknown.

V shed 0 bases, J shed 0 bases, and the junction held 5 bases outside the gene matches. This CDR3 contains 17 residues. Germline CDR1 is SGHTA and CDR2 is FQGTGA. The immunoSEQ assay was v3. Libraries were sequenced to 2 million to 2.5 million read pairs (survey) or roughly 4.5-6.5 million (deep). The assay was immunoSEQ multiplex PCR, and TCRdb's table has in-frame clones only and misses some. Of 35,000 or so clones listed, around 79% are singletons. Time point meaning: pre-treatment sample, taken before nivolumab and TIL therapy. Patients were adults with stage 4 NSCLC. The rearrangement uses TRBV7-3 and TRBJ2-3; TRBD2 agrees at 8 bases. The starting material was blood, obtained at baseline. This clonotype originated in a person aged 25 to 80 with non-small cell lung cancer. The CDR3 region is CASSLTQAGASTDTQYF. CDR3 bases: TGTGCCAGCAGCTTAACGCAAGCGGGGGCGAGCACAGATACGCAGTATTTT.